The clone carrying this T cell receptor (beta chain) has ten or more counts. Its matching antigen is unknown. In germline, CDR1 is SNHLY, CDR2 FYNNEI. Germline trimming cut 7 bases from V and 7 bases from J; bases unmatched to any gene: 8. The CDR3 length is 14 residues. Use of 60 Vbeta and 13 Jbeta primers characterized the PCR. Per the study methods: Roughly 73 million unique TCR beta chains, roughly 11 million of them shared, were counted by a later analysis. Data came from immunoSEQ multiplex PCR; TCRdb stores just in-frame clones and leaves some out. V and J calls and clone size follow that table, whereas D and trimming were derived from the DNA. The sample gives 150,000 to 200,000 clones, roughly 87% of which show up once; around 0.21% is in the top ten. This record comes from a study of cytomegalovirus exposure and HLA in healthy donors. Regarding the study as a whole: In an earlier analysis, about 90% or about 30%: the productive usage of most TCR beta V segments. V segments that were indistinguishable, TRBV6-2 and TRBV6-3 among them, were omitted from analysis. Follow-up analysis later connected one missense variant in DCLRE1C with trimming of TCR beta V- and J-genes.

The TCR sequence derives from a girl less than two years old in good health and CMV-seronegative. Specimen: PBMCs. The chain combines TRBV2 with TRBJ1-5; 9 positions agree with TRBD1. This CDR3 is CASTLTGGRQPQHF. CDR3 in DNA: TGTGCCAGCACCCTGACAGGGGGGCGGCAGCCCCAGCATTTT.